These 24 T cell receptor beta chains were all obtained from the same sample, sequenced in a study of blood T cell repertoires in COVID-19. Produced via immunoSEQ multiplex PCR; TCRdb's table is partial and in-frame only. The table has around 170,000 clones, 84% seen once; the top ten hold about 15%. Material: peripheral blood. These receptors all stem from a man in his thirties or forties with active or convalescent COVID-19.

The CDR3, as DNA: TGTGCCAGCAGCTTTGAAGGGGGCAATCAGCCCCAGCATTTT. Its translation is CASSFEGGNQPQHF. The rearrangement uses TRBV7-2 and TRBJ1-5; the D gene is possibly TRBD1 (5 bases). This CDR3 contains 14 residues. Germline lookup yields CDR1 SGHTA and CDR2 FQGNSA. With 3 bases removed from V and 2 bases from J, the gap between germline ends came to 8 bases.

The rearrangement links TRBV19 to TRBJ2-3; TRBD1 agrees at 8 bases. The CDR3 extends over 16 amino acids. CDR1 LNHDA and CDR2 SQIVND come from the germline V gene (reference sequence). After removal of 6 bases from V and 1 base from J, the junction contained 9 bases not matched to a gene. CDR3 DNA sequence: TGTGCCAGTAGCGTAGGACAGGGCAGGGGCACAGATACGCAGTATTTT. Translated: CASSVGQGRGTDTQYF.

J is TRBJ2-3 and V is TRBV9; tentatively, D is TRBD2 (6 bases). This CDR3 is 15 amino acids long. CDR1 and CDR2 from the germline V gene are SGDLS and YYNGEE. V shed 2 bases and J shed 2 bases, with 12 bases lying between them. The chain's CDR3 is CASSVEADYTDTQYF. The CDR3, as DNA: TGTGCCAGCAGCGTCGAAGCGGACTACACAGATACGCAGTATTTT.

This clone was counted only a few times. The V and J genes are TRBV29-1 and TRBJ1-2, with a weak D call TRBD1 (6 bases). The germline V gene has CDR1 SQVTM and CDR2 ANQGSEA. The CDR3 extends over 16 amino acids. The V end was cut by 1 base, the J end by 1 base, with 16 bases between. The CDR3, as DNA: TGCAGCGTTGAAGCCGCCCCGGGACACCATAACTATGGCTACACCTTC. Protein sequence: CSVEAAPGHHNYGYTF.

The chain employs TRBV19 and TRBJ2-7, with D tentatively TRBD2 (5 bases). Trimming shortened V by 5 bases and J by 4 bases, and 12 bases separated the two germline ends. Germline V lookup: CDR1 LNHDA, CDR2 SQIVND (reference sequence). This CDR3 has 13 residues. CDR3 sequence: CASSAGSGYEQYF. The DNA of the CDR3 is TGTGCCAGTAGTGCGGGTTCTGGATACGAGCAGTACTTC. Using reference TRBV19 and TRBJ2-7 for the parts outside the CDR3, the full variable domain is DGGITQSPKYLFRKEGQNVTLSCEQNLNHDAMYWYRQDPGQGLRLIYYSQIVNDFQKGDIAEGYSVSREKKESFPLTVTSAQKNPTAFYLCASSAGSGYEQYFGPGTRLTVT.

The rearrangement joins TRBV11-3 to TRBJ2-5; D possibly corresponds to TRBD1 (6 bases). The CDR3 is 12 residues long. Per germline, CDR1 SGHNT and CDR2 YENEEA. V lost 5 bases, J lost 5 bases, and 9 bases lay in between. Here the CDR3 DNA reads TGTGCCAGCAGCCCCCAGGGGGAGACCCAGTACTTC. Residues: CASSPQGETQYF.

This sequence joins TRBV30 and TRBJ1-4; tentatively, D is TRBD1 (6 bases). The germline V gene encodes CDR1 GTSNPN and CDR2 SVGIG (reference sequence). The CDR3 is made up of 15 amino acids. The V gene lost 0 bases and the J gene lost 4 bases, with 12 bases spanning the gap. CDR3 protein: CAWSVGQGFNEKLFF. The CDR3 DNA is TGTGCCTGGAGTGTGGGTCAGGGGTTTAATGAAAAACTGTTTTTT.

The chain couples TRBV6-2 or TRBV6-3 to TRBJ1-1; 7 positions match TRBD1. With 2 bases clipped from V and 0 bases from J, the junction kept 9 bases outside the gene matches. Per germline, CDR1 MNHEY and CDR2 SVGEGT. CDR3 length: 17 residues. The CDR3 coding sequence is TGTGCCAGCAGTTACGACGCCCGGGACAGCATGAACACTGAAGCTTTCTTT. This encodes CASSYDARDSMNTEAFF.

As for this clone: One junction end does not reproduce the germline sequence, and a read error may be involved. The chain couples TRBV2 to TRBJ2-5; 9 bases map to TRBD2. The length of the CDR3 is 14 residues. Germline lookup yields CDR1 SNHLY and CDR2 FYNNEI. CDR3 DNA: TGTGCCAGCAGGGAAGGGACTAGCAGAGAGACCCAGTACTTC. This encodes CASREGTSRETQYF.

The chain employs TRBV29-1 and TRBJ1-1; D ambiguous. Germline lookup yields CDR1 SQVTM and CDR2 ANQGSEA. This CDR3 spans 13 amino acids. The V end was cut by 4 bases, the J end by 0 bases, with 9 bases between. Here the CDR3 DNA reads TGCAGCGTTGTGAAACGGTTGAACACTGAAGCTTTCTTT. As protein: CSVVKRLNTEAFF.

The CDR3 here is CASSEGGDYGYTF. The CDR3 nucleotides read TGTGCCAGCAGTGAGGGCGGGGACTATGGCTACACCTTC. The V call is TRBV6-1, the J call TRBJ1-2; D is undetermined. The CDR3 loop spans 13 amino acids. V was clipped by 3 bases and J by 3 bases, with 8 bases between them. CDR1 MNHNS and CDR2 SASEGT come from the germline V gene.

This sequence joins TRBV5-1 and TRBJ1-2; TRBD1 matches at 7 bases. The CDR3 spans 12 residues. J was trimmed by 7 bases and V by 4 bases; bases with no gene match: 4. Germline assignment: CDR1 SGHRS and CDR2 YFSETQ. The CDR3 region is CASSPGGGGYTF. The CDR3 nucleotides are TGCGCCAGCAGCCCAGGGGGTGGTGGCTACACCTTC.

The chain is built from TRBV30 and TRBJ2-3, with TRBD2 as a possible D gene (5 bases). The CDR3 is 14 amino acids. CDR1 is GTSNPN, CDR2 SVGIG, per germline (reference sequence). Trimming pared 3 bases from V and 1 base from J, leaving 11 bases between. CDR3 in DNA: TGTGCCTGGAGAGACGGGGTGGGCACAGATACGCAGTATTTT. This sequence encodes CAWRDGVGTDTQYF. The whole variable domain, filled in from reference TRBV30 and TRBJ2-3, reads SQTIHQWPATLVQPVGSPLSLECTVEGTSNPNLYWYRQAAGRGLQLLFYSVGIGQISSEVPQNLSASRPQDRQFILSSKKLLLSDSGFYLCAWRDGVGTDTQYFGPGTRLTVL.

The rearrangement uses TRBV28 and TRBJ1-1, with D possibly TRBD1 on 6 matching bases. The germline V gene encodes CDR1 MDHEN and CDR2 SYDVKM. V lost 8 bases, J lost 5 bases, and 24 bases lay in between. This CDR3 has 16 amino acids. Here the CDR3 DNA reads TGTGCCAGCCAAGTGGGTGGGGGGGGCCAAGGGACTGAAGCTTTCTTT. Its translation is CASQVGGGGQGTEAFF.

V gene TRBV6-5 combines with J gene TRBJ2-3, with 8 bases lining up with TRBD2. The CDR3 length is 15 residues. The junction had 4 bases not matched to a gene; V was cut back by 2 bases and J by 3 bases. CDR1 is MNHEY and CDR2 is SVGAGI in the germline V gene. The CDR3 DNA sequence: TGTGCCAGCAGTTACGGTGGCGGGAGGACAGATACGCAGTATTTT. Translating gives CASSYGGGRTDTQYF.

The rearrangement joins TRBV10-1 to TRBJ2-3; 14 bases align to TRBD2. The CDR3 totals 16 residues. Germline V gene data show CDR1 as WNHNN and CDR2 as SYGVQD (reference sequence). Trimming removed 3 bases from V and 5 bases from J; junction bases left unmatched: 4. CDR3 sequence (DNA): TGCGCCAGCAGTGACGGGACTAGCGGGGGAATAGATACGCAGTATTTT. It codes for CASSDGTSGGIDTQYF.

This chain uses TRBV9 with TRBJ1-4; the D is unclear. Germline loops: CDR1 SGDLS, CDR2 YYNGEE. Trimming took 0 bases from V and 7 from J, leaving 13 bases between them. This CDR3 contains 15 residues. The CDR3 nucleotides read TGTGCCAGCAGCGTAGCCACCGGCCCGGGTGAAAAACTGTTTTTT. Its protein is CASSVATGPGEKLFF.

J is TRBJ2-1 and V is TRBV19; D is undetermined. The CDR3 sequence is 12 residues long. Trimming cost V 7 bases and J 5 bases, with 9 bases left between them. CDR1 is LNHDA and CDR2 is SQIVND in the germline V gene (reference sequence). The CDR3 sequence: CASKERDNEQFF. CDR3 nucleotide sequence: TGTGCCAGTAAGGAGCGCGACAATGAGCAGTTCTTC.

The CDR3: CASSAIQGPSGNTIYF. In nucleotides, the CDR3 is TGTGCCAGCAGCGCCATACAGGGCCCCTCTGGAAACACCATATATTTT. The rearrangement joins TRBV9 to TRBJ1-3, with TRBD1 as a possible D gene (6 bases). This CDR3 is built from 16 residues. V was cut by 3 bases and J by 0 bases, with 13 bases left in between. The germline CDR1 and CDR2 sequences are SGDLS and YYNGEE.

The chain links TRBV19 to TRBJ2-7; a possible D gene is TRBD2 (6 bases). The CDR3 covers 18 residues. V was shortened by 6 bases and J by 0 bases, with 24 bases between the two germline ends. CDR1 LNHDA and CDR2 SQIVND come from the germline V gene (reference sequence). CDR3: CASSGIGRGGPSSYEQYF. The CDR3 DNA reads TGTGCCAGTAGCGGCATAGGGCGGGGCGGACCAAGCTCCTACGAGCAGTACTTC.

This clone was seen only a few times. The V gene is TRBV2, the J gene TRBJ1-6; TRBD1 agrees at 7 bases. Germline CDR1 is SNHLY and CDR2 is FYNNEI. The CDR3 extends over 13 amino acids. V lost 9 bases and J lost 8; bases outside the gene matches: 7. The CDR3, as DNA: TGTGCCAGTAGACAGGGAAGAGATTCACCCCTCCACTTT. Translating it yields CASRQGRDSPLHF.

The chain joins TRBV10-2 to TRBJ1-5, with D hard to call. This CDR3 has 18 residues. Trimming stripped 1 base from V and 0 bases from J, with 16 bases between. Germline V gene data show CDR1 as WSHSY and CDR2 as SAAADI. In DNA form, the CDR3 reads TGCGCCAGCAGTGAGTACAGAACCTTTCGTTATAGCAATCAGCCCCAGCATTTT. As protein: CASSEYRTFRYSNQPQHF.

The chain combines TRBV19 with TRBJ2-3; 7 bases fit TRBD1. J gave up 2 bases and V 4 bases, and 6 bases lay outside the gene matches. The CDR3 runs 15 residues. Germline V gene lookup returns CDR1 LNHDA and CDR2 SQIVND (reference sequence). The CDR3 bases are TGTGCCAGTAGTACCCCGGACAGGTACACAGATACGCAGTATTTT. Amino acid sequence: CASSTPDRYTDTQYF. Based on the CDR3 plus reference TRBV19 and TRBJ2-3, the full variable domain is DGGITQSPKYLFRKEGQNVTLSCEQNLNHDAMYWYRQDPGQGLRLIYYSQIVNDFQKGDIAEGYSVSREKKESFPLTVTSAQKNPTAFYLCASSTPDRYTDTQYFGPGTRLTVL.

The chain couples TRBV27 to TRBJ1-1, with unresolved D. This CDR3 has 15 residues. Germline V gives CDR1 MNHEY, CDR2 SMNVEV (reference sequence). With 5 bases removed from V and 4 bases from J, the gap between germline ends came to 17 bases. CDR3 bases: TGTGCCAGCAGTCCCTCCGCGGGAGGTGGCACTGAAGCTTTCTTT. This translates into CASSPSAGGGTEAFF.